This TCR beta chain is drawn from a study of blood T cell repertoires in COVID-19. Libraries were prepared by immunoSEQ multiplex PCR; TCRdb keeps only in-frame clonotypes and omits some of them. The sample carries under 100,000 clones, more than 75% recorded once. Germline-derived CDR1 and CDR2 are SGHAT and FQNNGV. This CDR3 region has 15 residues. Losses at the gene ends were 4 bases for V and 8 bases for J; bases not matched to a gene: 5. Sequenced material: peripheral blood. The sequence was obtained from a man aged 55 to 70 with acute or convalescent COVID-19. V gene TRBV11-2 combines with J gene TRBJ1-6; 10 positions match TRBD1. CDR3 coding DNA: TGTGCCAGCAGCTCGTCCGGGACAGGGGATTCACCCCTCCACTTT. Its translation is CASSSSGTGDSPLHF. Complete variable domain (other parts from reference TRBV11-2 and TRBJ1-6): EAGVAQSPRYKIIEKRQSVAFWCNPISGHATLYWYQQILGQGPKLLIQFQNNGVVDDSQLPKDRFSAERLKGVDSTLKIQPAKLEDSAVYLCASSSSGTGDSPLHFGNGTRLTVT.